This T cell receptor (beta chain) is drawn from a study of patients and donors after allogeneic stem cell transplantation. Via MiXCR, TCRdb re-called the RT-PCR reads, giving one row per CDR3 protein. Here the sample spans approximately 160,000 distinct CDR3 sequences, about a quarter being singletons. There are 14 residues in the CDR3. Trimming removed 5 bases from V and 5 bases from J; junction bases left unmatched: 6. The germline V gene encodes CDR1 SGHRS and CDR2 YFSETQ. The specimen sequenced was blood, either unsorted or a sorted T cell fraction (not recorded which). The rearrangement links TRBV5-1 to TRBJ2-5; the match to TRBD1 covers 10 bases. The source of this sequence is a human donor who was either an allogeneic HSCT recipient or a stem cell or donor lymphocyte infusion donor (not recorded which). It is not recorded whose cells these are; they may come from a transplant donor. The DNA for the CDR3 is TGCGCCAGCAGTTCGGGACAGGGGTGGGAGACCCAGTACTTC. Translated, it gives CASSSGQGWETQYF.